The clone carrying this T cell receptor beta chain was seen more than once but under ten times. The antigen remains unidentified. V lost 1 base to trimming and J lost 2 bases; unmatched junction nucleotides: 5. Germline lookup yields CDR1 MNHNS and CDR2 SASEGT. This CDR3 spans 15 amino acids. This sample was included in a study of T cells in Graves' hyperthyroidism and ophthalmopathy. Amplified TCR beta CDR3 regions came from RNA transcripts. During a first-round RT-PCR of the TCR CDR3, the HTBI primer set was used. One entry per CDR3 protein, called by TCRdb with MiXCR from the multiplex PCR reads. The table includes around 350,000 distinct CDR3 sequences, around 15% detected once. Points from the study as a whole: A 13 V-J signature model discriminated ophthalmopathy versus stable hyperthyroidism. Among thyroid clonotypes expanded above 0.001, most also appeared in blood.

The sample taken for sequencing was blood. This TCR derives from an older woman with Graves' ophthalmopathy. V and J are TRBV6-1 and TRBJ2-7; 7 bases align to TRBD1. This chain's CDR3 is CASSEDDRATYEQYF. The CDR3 bases are TGTGCCAGCAGTGAAGACGACAGGGCAACCTACGAGCAGTACTTC.